This passage covers 32 T cell receptor beta chains from one sample sequenced in a study of shared clonotypes between healthy human individuals. The repertoire was sequenced with immunoSEQ multiplex PCR; TCRdb's copy has only in-frame clones and lacks some. Of about 1.1 million clones in the sample, around three quarters were seen once. The sample was memory CD4+ T cells from PBMCs. The subset was: CD45RA-negative fraction. The receptors come from a young man in good health. Some clones in this sample may be carry-over from other donors' samples.

This clone was counted many times. The chain has TRBV5-4 and TRBJ2-2; either TRBD1 or TRBD2 may supply D (5 bases each). The CDR3 length is 17 residues. Deletions cut 5 bases from V and 4 bases from J, with 21 bases between. Germline V CDR1 and CDR2: SGHNT, YYREEE (reference sequence). The CDR3 loop reads CASSSSGTLGRTGELFF. The DNA for the CDR3 is TGTGCCAGCAGTTCCTCCGGGACCCTGGGGCGCACCGGGGAGCTGTTTTTT.

The V gene is TRBV20-1, the J gene TRBJ2-5; D is ambiguous. The CDR3 has 11 residues. Per germline, CDR1 DFQATT and CDR2 SNEGSKA (reference sequence). Trimming stripped 3 bases from V and 5 bases from J, with 7 bases between. The CDR3, as DNA: TGCAGTGCTAGGGCGTGGGAGACCCAGTACTTC. It codes for CSARAWETQYF.

The chain carries TRBV30 and TRBJ2-5, with D perhaps matching TRBD2 (5 bases). This CDR3 has 16 amino acids. V lost 0 bases and J 1 base, leaving 15 bases between the germline ends. Germline CDR1 GTSNPN, CDR2 SVGIG (reference sequence). CDR3 sequence (DNA): TGTGCCTGGAGTGTATGGAGGCTCGGGGTCCAAGAGACCCAGTACTTC. Amino acids: CAWSVWRLGVQETQYF.

On this clone itself: Other DNA sequences in the sample encode the same CDR3. In DNA form, the CDR3 reads TGTGCCAGCAGCGTAGGTGTGGGGAAAGAGACCCAGTACTTC. Its translation: CASSVGVGKETQYF. This sequence joins TRBV9 and TRBJ2-5; no definite D call. Trimming stripped 0 bases from V and 3 bases from J, with 9 bases between. Germline V gene sequence: CDR1 SGDLS, CDR2 YYNGEE. The CDR3 has 14 amino acids.

This chain links TRBV5-1 with TRBJ2-7; D may correspond to TRBD1 or TRBD2 (5 bases each). There are 15 residues in the CDR3. Germline V gene lookup returns CDR1 SGHRS and CDR2 YFSETQ. The germline V and J ends were trimmed by 2 bases and 0 bases, with 12 bases remaining between them. The CDR3 DNA follows: TGCGCCAGCAGCTTCGACACAGGAGGCTCCTACGAGCAGTACTTC. This codes for CASSFDTGGSYEQYF.

The chain links TRBV5-1 to TRBJ2-3; 9 nucleotides line up with TRBD1. This CDR3 region has 14 residues. The V segment lost 4 bases and the J segment 5 bases; nucleotides outside the gene matches: 5. Germline values: CDR1 SGHRS, CDR2 YFSETQ. CDR3: CASSAQGAGDTQYF. DNA for the CDR3: TGCGCCAGCAGCGCACAGGGGGCGGGAGATACGCAGTATTTT.

The chain recombines TRBV7-2 with TRBJ1-2, with D possibly being TRBD1 (5 bases). Germline V gene sequence: CDR1 SGHTA, CDR2 FQGNSA. CDR3 length equals 12 residues. V shed 6 bases and J shed 4 bases, with 9 bases lying between them. The CDR3 DNA is TGTGCCAGCAGGTCCAGGGTCTATGGCTACACCTTC. Amino acids: CASRSRVYGYTF. The variable domain in full, completed from reference TRBV7-2 and TRBJ1-2, reads GAGVSQSPSNKVTEKGKDVELRCDPISGHTALYWYRQSLGQGLEFLIYFQGNSAPDKSGLPSDRFSAERTGGSVSTLTIQRTQQEDSAVYLCASRSRVYGYTFGSGTRLTVV.

This chain joins TRBV15 and TRBJ1-2, with D tentatively TRBD1 (5 bases). Germline-derived CDR1 and CDR2 are LNHNV and YYDKDF (reference sequence). The CDR3 is made up of 15 amino acids. V lost 0 bases, J lost 5 bases, and 13 bases lay in between. The CDR3 here is CATSREVSGRYGYTF. The CDR3 DNA sequence: TGTGCCACCAGCAGAGAGGTTTCAGGGAGGTATGGCTACACCTTC. The full variable domain, with the rest looked up from reference TRBV15 and TRBJ1-2, is DAMVIQNPRYQVTQFGKPVTLSCSQTLNHNVMYWYQQKSSQAPKLLFHYYDKDFNNEADTPDNFQSRRPNTSFCFLDIRSPGLGDTAMYLCATSREVSGRYGYTFGSGTRLTVV.

The chain recombines TRBV15 with TRBJ2-7; D is perhaps TRBD1 (5 bases). Trimming removed 0 bases from V and 4 bases from J, with 13 bases in between. Germline CDR1 and CDR2: LNHNV and YYDKDF (reference sequence). CDR3 length: 15 amino acids. This CDR3 reads CATSRDPPGMYEQYF. The CDR3 DNA reads TGTGCCACCAGCAGAGATCCCCCAGGGATGTACGAGCAGTACTTC.

DNA for the CDR3: TGTGCCAGCAGCTTACGATCGAACACCGGGGAGCTGTTTTTT. Its protein product is CASSLRSNTGELFF. V usage is TRBV7-9 and J usage is TRBJ2-2; D ambiguous. Germline CDR1 SEHNR, CDR2 FQNEAQ (reference sequence). The CDR3 extends over 14 amino acids. The V and J ends lost 2 bases and 0 bases respectively, with 4 bases between them. Drawing the rest from reference TRBV7-9 and TRBJ2-2, the complete variable domain is DTGVSQNPRHKITKRGQNVTFRCDPISEHNRLYWYRQTLGQGPEFLTYFQNEAQLEKSRLLSDRFSAERPKGSFSTLEIQRTEQGDSAMYLCASSLRSNTGELFFGEGSRLTVL.

This clone was observed a few times. V usage is TRBV7-9 and J usage is TRBJ1-1; D is undetermined. This CDR3 comprises 12 residues. Per the germline V gene, CDR1 is SEHNR and CDR2 is FQNEAQ (reference sequence). V was shortened by 2 bases and J by 8 bases, with 9 bases between the two germline ends. In DNA form, the CDR3 reads TGTGCCAGCAGCTTATTCGGCGGAGAAGCTTTCTTT. Translated, it gives CASSLFGGEAFF.

The chain links TRBV5-6 to TRBJ1-2, with no clear D. The CDR3 is 15 amino acids. Germline CDR1 and CDR2: SGHDT and YYEEEE. Between the trimmed V and J ends, which lost 1 base and 8 bases, there was a span of 18 bases. CDR3 nucleotides: TGTGCCAGCAGCTTGTACCAGGTCCTCGTGTTGGGCTACACCTTC. Its protein is CASSLYQVLVLGYTF. Looking up the rest from reference TRBV5-6 and TRBJ1-2 gives the full variable domain: DAGVTQSPTHLIKTRGQQVTLRCSPKSGHDTVSWYQQALGQGPQFIFQYYEEEERQRGNFPDRFSGHQFPNYSSELNVNALLLGDSALYLCASSLYQVLVLGYTFGSGTRLTVV.

The sample holds a few counts of this clone. The chain carries TRBV29-1 and TRBJ1-3; D unclear. This CDR3 is 13 amino acids long. V lost 7 bases, J lost 0 bases, and 10 bases lay in between. Germline V gene data show CDR1 as SQVTM and CDR2 as ANQGSEA. Written as DNA, the CDR3 is TGCAGCGCCCGGGCCACCTCTGGAAACACCATATATTTT. Residues: CSARATSGNTIYF.

This chain connects TRBV29-1 to TRBJ2-4; D perhaps matches TRBD2 (5 bases). The CDR3 covers 13 residues. V was trimmed by 2 bases and J by 2 bases, leaving 7 bases between them. The germline gives CDR1 SQVTM, CDR2 ANQGSEA. The CDR3 region is CSVESGTKNIQYF. CDR3 DNA sequence: TGCAGCGTTGAATCGGGGACCAAAAACATTCAGTACTTC.

The chain joins TRBV28 to TRBJ2-5, with D hard to call. This CDR3 spans 12 amino acids. V dropped 6 bases and J dropped 5 bases, with 10 bases sitting between them. The V gene's germline CDR1 is MDHEN and CDR2 SYDVKM. The CDR3 spells CASSGPPETQYF. Here the CDR3 DNA reads TGTGCCAGCAGCGGTCCACCCGAGACCCAGTACTTC. Full variable domain (rest looked up from reference TRBV28 and TRBJ2-5): DVKVTQSSRYLVKRTGEKVFLECVQDMDHENMFWYRQDPGLGLRLIYFSYDVKMKEKGDIPEGYSVSREKKERFSLILESASTNQTSMYLCASSGPPETQYFGPGTRLLVL.

The V and J genes are TRBV11-2 and TRBJ1-1; the match to TRBD1 covers 9 bases. The CDR3 extends over 16 amino acids. Unmatched junction bases numbered 13, after V lost 5 bases and J lost 6 bases. Germline V gives CDR1 SGHAT, CDR2 FQNNGV. CDR3 in DNA: TGTGCCAGCAGCCCTAGACAGGGGGGTTTTATCGCTGAAGCTTTCTTT. Residues: CASSPRQGGFIAEAFF.

V gene TRBV5-1 combines with J gene TRBJ1-1, with no clear D. The CDR3 length is 15 residues. The V and J ends lost 1 base and 2 bases respectively, with 12 bases between them. CDR1 and CDR2 (germline): SGHRS, YFSETQ. The CDR3 DNA follows: TGCGCCAGCAGCTTGATGTTCGGTGGAAACACTGAAGCTTTCTTT. It translates to CASSLMFGGNTEAFF.

The rearrangement joins TRBV27 to TRBJ1-5; TRBD1 matches 7 bases. The CDR3 sequence is 15 residues long. V shed 3 bases and J 3 bases; nucleotides not matched to a gene: 5. Germline V gene data show CDR1 as MNHEY and CDR2 as SMNVEV (reference sequence). CDR3: CASSFSGTVNQPQHF. The CDR3 DNA follows: TGTGCCAGCAGTTTTTCAGGGACAGTCAATCAGCCCCAGCATTTT.

The chain is built from TRBV11-2 and TRBJ1-1; no definite D call. Germline-derived CDR1 and CDR2 are SGHAT and FQNNGV. The germline V and J ends were trimmed by 5 bases and 3 bases, with 13 bases remaining between them. The CDR3 extends over 14 amino acids. CDR3 region: CASSLGPLYTEAFF. CDR3 DNA: TGTGCCAGCAGCCTCGGACCCCTGTACACTGAAGCTTTCTTT.

This chain uses TRBV29-1 with TRBJ1-4; 7 bases fit TRBD1. The V gene's germline CDR1 is SQVTM and CDR2 ANQGSEA. The CDR3 has 14 residues. The trim removed 4 bases at V and 3 bases at J, leaving 5 bases unmatched. CDR3 sequence reads: CSVGGDRANEKLFF. The CDR3 DNA reads TGCAGCGTTGGGGGGGACAGAGCTAATGAAAAACTGTTTTTT.

Turning to this clone: This may stem from a read error, because a much larger clone lies one nucleotide away. The same CDR3 is also encoded by other DNA sequences in this sample. The chain joins TRBV29-1 to TRBJ1-2; 7 nucleotides line up with TRBD1. V gave up 6 bases and J gave up 5 bases; unmatched junction bases: 6. From germline, CDR1 is SQVTM and CDR2 ANQGSEA. The CDR3 runs to 12 residues. The CDR3 DNA sequence: TGCAGCGTGACAGGGACAACTTATGGCTACACCTTC. This gives the protein CSVTGTTYGYTF. Complete variable domain (other parts from reference TRBV29-1 and TRBJ1-2): SAVISQKPSRDICQRGTSLTIQCQVDSQVTMMFWYRQQPGQSLTLIATANQGSEATYESGFVIDKFPISRPNLTFSTLTVSNMSPEDSSIYLCSVTGTTYGYTFGSGTRLTVV.

The chain links TRBV9 to TRBJ2-7; 8 bases are a match to TRBD1. CDR3 length: 17 amino acids. Trimming at V came to 0 bases and at J to 2 bases, leaving 10 bases not matched to a gene. Germline V CDR1 and CDR2: SGDLS, YYNGEE. The CDR3 loop reads CASSVAGGYTLTYEQYF. In DNA, the CDR3 is TGTGCCAGCAGCGTAGCAGGGGGCTATACCTTGACCTACGAGCAGTACTTC.

On this clone itself: The junction differs from germline at one of its ends, possibly a read error. The chain links TRBV5-4 to TRBJ2-1; the D gene could be TRBD1 or TRBD2 (6 bases each). This CDR3 has 13 residues. Germline loops: CDR1 SGHNT, CDR2 YYREEE (reference sequence). This CDR3 is CASSSPFRDTGVF. CDR3 in DNA: TGTGCCAGCAGCTCGCCCTTCAGGGACACGGGGGTCTTC.

DNA for the CDR3: TGTGCCAGCAGGTCCGGGACTAGCGGGAGTGAGCAGTTCTTC. Translating gives CASRSGTSGSEQFF. The chain recombines TRBV7-9 with TRBJ2-1; 14 bases match TRBD2. V lost 6 bases to trimming and J lost 9 bases; unmatched junction nucleotides: 4. Germline assignment: CDR1 SEHNR and CDR2 FQNEAQ (reference sequence). This CDR3 comprises 14 residues.

V usage is TRBV4-3 and J usage is TRBJ2-5; D is tentatively TRBD1 or TRBD2 (5 bases each). The V end was cut by 0 bases, the J end by 5 bases, with 10 bases between. CDR3 length: 14 residues. Per germline, CDR1 LGHNA and CDR2 YSLEER. CDR3: CASSQELGTETQYF. The CDR3 coding sequence is TGCGCCAGCAGCCAAGAGTTGGGGACGGAGACCCAGTACTTC.

The chain recombines TRBV27 with TRBJ2-5; D possibly corresponds to TRBD2 (5 bases). The V and J ends lost 1 base and 5 bases respectively, with 17 bases between them. The CDR3 consists of 16 residues. CDR1 and CDR2 (germline): MNHEY, SMNVEV (reference sequence). The CDR3 reads CASSLYSRPTGETQYF. The CDR3 bases are TGTGCCAGCAGTTTATATTCCAGGCCCACGGGGGAGACCCAGTACTTC.

This clone was seen a single time. The same CDR3 can be traced to other DNA sequences in this sample. This sequence joins TRBV28 and TRBJ1-3, with no clear D. Trimming shortened V by 3 bases and J by 0 bases, and 3 bases separated the two germline ends. CDR3 length: 13 amino acids. Germline values: CDR1 MDHEN, CDR2 SYDVKM. The CDR3, as DNA: TGTGCCAGCAGTTTGGACTCTGGAAACACCATATATTTT. Translation gives CASSLDSGNTIYF.

Note on this clone: Distinct nucleotide sequences in the sample also encode this CDR3. The V call is TRBV28, the J call TRBJ2-7; D gene uncertain. The CDR3 consists of 12 residues. Per germline, CDR1 MDHEN and CDR2 SYDVKM. V lost 2 bases, J lost 4 bases, and 6 bases lay in between. CDR3 nucleotides: TGTGCCAGCAGTTTAAGTTTTTACGAGCAGTACTTC. Its translation is CASSLSFYEQYF. The whole variable domain, filled in from reference TRBV28 and TRBJ2-7, reads DVKVTQSSRYLVKRTGEKVFLECVQDMDHENMFWYRQDPGLGLRLIYFSYDVKMKEKGDIPEGYSVSREKKERFSLILESASTNQTSMYLCASSLSFYEQYFGPGTRLTVT.

This clone appeared once. This rearrangement joins TRBV7-8 to TRBJ1-3; D is unresolved. The germline V gene has CDR1 SGHVS and CDR2 FQNEAQ. This CDR3 has 16 residues. V lost 4 bases and J lost 9, with 22 bases in between. The CDR3 coding sequence is TGTGCCAGCAGCTCCCCTATCGGATTGGCGGTCGGCACCATATATTTT. Translated: CASSSPIGLAVGTIYF.

This clone was seen only a few times. This chain joins TRBV11-2 and TRBJ2-7, with 8 bases that match TRBD1. The CDR3 totals 16 residues. V gave up 3 bases and J gave up 2 bases; unmatched junction bases: 9. CDR1 and CDR2 (germline): SGHAT, FQNNGV. The CDR3, as DNA: TGTGCCAGCAGCTTCGCCCTAGGACAGGGCACCTACGAGCAGTACTTC. It yields the protein CASSFALGQGTYEQYF.

The chain employs TRBV5-1 and TRBJ1-3; unclear D gene. V was shortened by 4 bases and J by 4 bases, with 18 bases between the two germline ends. This CDR3 comprises 16 residues. The germline gives CDR1 SGHRS, CDR2 YFSETQ. CDR3 protein: CASSIHPGGFGNTIYF. CDR3 sequence (DNA): TGCGCCAGCAGCATCCATCCTGGAGGGTTCGGAAACACCATATATTTT. The full variable domain, its missing parts supplied by reference TRBV5-1 and TRBJ1-3, is KAGVTQTPRYLIKTRGQQVTLSCSPISGHRSVSWYQQTPGQGLQFLFEYFSETQRNKGNFPGRFSGRQFSNSRSEMNVSTLELGDSALYLCASSIHPGGFGNTIYFGEGSWLTVV.

Only a few counts were recorded for this clone. Distinct nucleotide sequences in the sample also encode this CDR3. The genes are TRBV6-1 and TRBJ2-7, with TRBD2 matching over 9 bases. J lost 1 base, V lost 7 bases, and 8 bases had no gene match. Looked up from germline, CDR1 is MNHNS and CDR2 is SASEGT. The CDR3 sequence is 15 residues long. The CDR3 sequence: CASTFSGSGSYEQYF. The CDR3, as DNA: TGTGCCAGCACCTTTAGCGGGAGTGGGTCCTACGAGCAGTACTTC.